This passage covers 14 T cell receptor beta chains from one sample sequenced in a study of T-cell memory formation after mild COVID-19. TCRdb itself ran the 5' RACE reads through MiXCR, one entry per CDR3 protein. Of 500,000 to 650,000 distinct CDR3 sequences in the sample, less than 25% are singletons; the top ten hold around 8.4%. Input material: PBMCs or a T cell subset sorted from them (not recorded which). The receptors were gathered from an adult woman who had mild COVID-19 (a few samples of this study predate the infection). Cell type and time point are not known.

At least ten counts were recorded for this clonotype. The chain carries TRBV12-1 and TRBJ2-4; the table gives TRBD2 as D, unverified against the DNA. TRBV12-1 is a recognized pseudogene. This CDR3 is 16 amino acids long. The CDR3 protein is CASSPTGGADKNIQYF. The CDR3 DNA sequence: TGTGCCAGCAGTCCAACCGGGGGGGCCGACAAAAACATTCAGTACTTC.

The V call is TRBV5-6, the J call TRBJ2-3; tentative D call: TRBD1 (6 bases). Trimming took 1 base from V and 14 from J, leaving 14 bases between them. This CDR3 region has 12 residues. Germline loops: CDR1 SGHDT, CDR2 YYEEEE. CDR3 region: CASSLRTVQTYF. In nucleotides, the CDR3 is TGTGCCAGCAGCTTGAGGACAGTTCAGACGTATTTT.

The rearrangement links TRBV4-1 to TRBJ1-5; possible D gene TRBD1, 6 bases. V was pared by 1 base and J by 0 bases, with 16 bases between. This CDR3 has 18 residues. Germline V lookup: CDR1 MGHRA, CDR2 YSYEKL. CDR3 nucleotide sequence: TGCGCCAGCAGCCAAGCTCCCTCGACAGGCTATAGCAATCAGCCCCAGCATTTT. It yields the protein CASSQAPSTGYSNQPQHF.

In this sample, this clonotype turned up a few times. The chain carries TRBV5-1 and TRBJ2-5, with D hard to call. V gave up 6 bases and J gave up 4 bases, with 13 bases separating them. The CDR3 spans 13 residues. Per the germline V gene, CDR1 is SGHRS and CDR2 is YFSETQ. CDR3 region: CASTTNRGETQYF. Written as DNA, the CDR3 is TGCGCCAGCACCACGAACCGAGGAGAGACCCAGTACTTC.

The chain uses TRBV6-6 and TRBJ2-5; possible D gene TRBD2, 5 bases. This CDR3 spans 14 amino acids. V was clipped by 2 bases and J by 5 bases, with 12 bases between them. The germline V gene has CDR1 MNHNY and CDR2 SVGAGI (reference sequence). Here the CDR3 DNA reads TGTGCCAGCAGTTACGGAGGCGCCCAGGAGACCCAGTACTTC. Translated: CASSYGGAQETQYF.

The rearrangement uses TRBV18 and TRBJ2-7; D unresolved. This CDR3 has 11 residues. Germline V gene sequence: CDR1 KGHSH, CDR2 LQKENI. Trimming removed 5 bases from V and 7 bases from J, with 9 bases in between. This CDR3 is CASSGPQEQYF. In DNA form, the CDR3 reads TGTGCCAGCTCAGGCCCTCAGGAGCAGTACTTC. The variable domain in full, completed from reference TRBV18 and TRBJ2-7, reads NAGVMQNPRHLVRRRGQEARLRCSPMKGHSHVYWYRQLPEEGLKFMVYLQKENIIDESGMPKERFSAEFPKEGPSILRIQQVVRGDSAAYFCASSGPQEQYFGPGTRLTVT.

The sample holds a few counts of this clonotype. This chain connects TRBV27 to TRBJ2-7; 8 bases line up with TRBD1. Germline lookup yields CDR1 MNHEY and CDR2 SMNVEV (reference sequence). The V segment lost 2 bases and the J segment 6 bases; nucleotides outside the gene matches: 6. CDR3 length: 14 residues. The CDR3: CASSLIPGGSEQYF. For the CDR3, the DNA is TGTGCCAGCAGTTTAATCCCAGGGGGCAGCGAGCAGTACTTC.

The chain uses TRBV5-4 and TRBJ1-1; 7 positions agree with TRBD1. V shed 0 bases and J 1 base; nucleotides not matched to a gene: 3. Germline assignment: CDR1 SGHNT and CDR2 YYREEE (reference sequence). This CDR3 region has 15 residues. The CDR3 bases are TGTGCCAGCAGCTTGGATTACAGGGGGAACACTGAAGCTTTCTTT. Its protein is CASSLDYRGNTEAFF.

This clonotype was recorded a few times. The chain carries TRBV11-2 and TRBJ1-5; D is unresolved. V dropped 1 base and J dropped 5 bases, with 9 bases sitting between them. Germline lookup yields CDR1 SGHAT and CDR2 FQNNGV. The CDR3 spans 14 residues. This CDR3 reads CASSLAGTYQPQHF. DNA for the CDR3: TGTGCCAGCAGCTTAGCGGGCACGTATCAGCCCCAGCATTTT. The variable domain in full, with the rest retrieved from reference TRBV11-2 and TRBJ1-5, is EAGVAQSPRYKIIEKRQSVAFWCNPISGHATLYWYQQILGQGPKLLIQFQNNGVVDDSQLPKDRFSAERLKGVDSTLKIQPAKLEDSAVYLCASSLAGTYQPQHFGDGTRLSIL.

This clonotype came up a few times. The chain uses TRBV18 and TRBJ2-7, with a possible D match to TRBD1 (6 bases). V was shortened by 2 bases and J by 5 bases, with 13 bases between the two germline ends. CDR3 length: 14 residues. Germline V gene data show CDR1 as KGHSH and CDR2 as LQKENI. CDR3 loop: CASSPAAGGHEQYF. The CDR3, as DNA: TGTGCCAGCTCACCAGCAGCTGGGGGCCACGAGCAGTACTTC.

This clonotype was seen a few times. The rearrangement joins TRBV24-1 to TRBJ2-7, with D possibly TRBD2 on 6 matching bases. V lost 10 bases to trimming and J lost 1 base, with 13 bases between them. Germline CDR1 is KGHDR and CDR2 is SFDVKD. This CDR3 region has 13 residues. The CDR3, as DNA: TGTGCCACGGACCGGGACTCGTCCTACGAGCAGTACTTC. Translation: CATDRDSSYEQYF.

This chain joins TRBV7-2 and TRBJ1-4, with D hard to call. The CDR3 has 15 amino acids. The germline CDR1 and CDR2 sequences are SGHTA and FQGNSA. V lost 1 base to trimming and J lost 1 base, with 7 bases between them. CDR3 amino acids: CASSLVWGTNEKLFF. The CDR3 DNA is TGTGCCAGCAGCTTAGTTTGGGGAACTAATGAAAAACTGTTTTTT.

The CDR3 loop is CASSRYIGQTSNQPQHF. The CDR3 DNA reads TGCGCCAGCAGCCGATACATTGGGCAGACTAGCAATCAGCCCCAGCATTTT. The V gene is TRBV4-1, the J gene TRBJ1-5; D gene unclear. The CDR3 sequence is 17 residues long. V lost 4 bases to trimming and J lost 0 bases, with 16 bases between them. Germline values: CDR1 MGHRA, CDR2 YSYEKL.

The V gene is TRBV27, the J gene TRBJ1-2; D might be TRBD1 (5 bases). Germline V lookup: CDR1 MNHEY, CDR2 SMNVEV (reference sequence). There are 13 residues in the CDR3. V lost 1 base, J lost 4 bases, and 7 bases lay in between. In DNA, the CDR3 is TGTGCCAGCAGTTTATACAGGTCCTATGGCTACACCTTC. Translated, it gives CASSLYRSYGYTF.